This TCR beta chain was documented in a study of T cells in Graves' hyperthyroidism and ophthalmopathy. Amplification targeted TCR beta CDR3 regions from RNA transcripts. The TCR CDR3 was amplified in a first-round RT-PCR using the HTBI primer set. Each CDR3 protein is one row after TCRdb ran MiXCR on the multiplex PCR reads. The table has a few hundred thousand distinct CDR3 sequences, 15% to 18% seen once. This clonotype was found many times. This CDR3 comprises 15 residues. CDR1 and CDR2 from the germline V gene are SGHAT and FQNNGV. Trimming pared 0 bases from V and 7 bases from J, leaving 12 bases between.

The V gene is TRBV11-2, the J gene TRBJ1-4, with a tentative D call TRBD1 (5 bases). Material: blood. The TCR comes from a woman in her thirties with Graves' hyperthyroidism. The CDR3 DNA reads as TGTGCCAGCAGCTTAGACGGCAGGGAAAGTGAAAAACTGTTTTTT. Encoded protein: CASSLDGRESEKLFF.